This T cell receptor beta chain derives from a study of metastatic and nonmetastatic thyroid tumors. Germline assignment: CDR1 MDHEN and CDR2 SYDVKM. V lost 6 bases, J lost 9 bases, and 23 bases stayed unmatched. The CDR3 covers 18 residues. TCRdb re-called the PCR reads through MiXCR. The data contain more than 50,000 clones, 20% to 25% of them singletons. Every patient was untreated before thyroid surgery. Sequences were obtained from blood. This receptor was taken from a female donor with papillary thyroid cancer or a benign thyroid nodule (not recorded which). Some clones in this sample may be carry-over from other donors' samples. V usage is TRBV28 and J usage is TRBJ2-1, with 7 bases identical to TRBD1. The DNA of the CDR3 is TGTGCCAGCAGCCCTTCCAGACAGGGTTCATTTGTCGGTGGTGAGCAGTTCTTC. It codes for CASSPSRQGSFVGGEQFF.